A selection of T cell receptor beta chains follows, all from one sample in a study of cytomegalovirus exposure and HLA in healthy donors. TCRdb keeps only in-frame clones here, not all; method: immunoSEQ multiplex PCR. The sample lists fewer than 200,000 clones, over 65% seen once, with around 7% in the top ten. Sequencing was performed on PBMCs. Receptors originate from a man aged 40-49 years in good health and CMV-seropositive. CDR3s include the opening cysteine and the closing phenylalanine or tryptophan. A D gene is named only where the DNA matches it firmly. Rows give clone size only sometimes, using once, few, many, or a class for an expanded clone.

size: .; V: TRBV29-1; D: .; J: TRBJ2-2; CDR3: CSGGQWTGELFF; DNA: TGCAGCGGGGGACAATGGACCGGGGAGCTGTTTTTT
size: .; V: TRBV19; D: .; J: TRBJ1-2; CDR3: CASSPDIYGYTF; DNA: TGTGCCAGTAGCCCCGACATCTATGGCTACACCTTC
size: .; V: TRBV2; D: TRBD2; J: TRBJ2-1; CDR3: CASSVEAASGHNEQFF; DNA: TGTGCCAGCAGTGTTGAGGCGGCTAGCGGCCACAATGAGCAGTTCTTC
size: .; V: TRBV19; D: TRBD2; J: TRBJ2-7; CDR3: CASSILPSGGEQYF; DNA: TGTGCCAGTAGTATACTCCCCTCGGGGGGCGAGCAGTACTTC
size: .; V: TRBV27; D: TRBD1; J: TRBJ2-5; CDR3: CASSPHRGTTQETQYF; DNA: TGTGCCAGCAGTCCTCACAGGGGGACCACCCAAGAGACCCAGTACTTC
size: .; V: TRBV6-1; D: .; J: TRBJ1-2; CDR3: CASSEQGGSGYGYTF; DNA: TGTGCCAGCAGTGAACAGGGAGGGTCGGGCTATGGCTACACCTTC
size: .; V: TRBV7-9; D: TRBD1; J: TRBJ1-5; CDR3: CASSPTGASNQPQHF; DNA: TGTGCCAGCAGCCCGACAGGGGCTAGCAATCAGCCCCAGCATTTT
size: .; V: TRBV6-1; D: .; J: TRBJ1-3; CDR3: CASSEGENSGNTIYF; DNA: TGTGCCAGCAGTGAGGGAGAGAACTCTGGAAACACCATATATTTT
size: .; V: TRBV5-1; D: .; J: TRBJ1-1; CDR3: CASSGYTEAFF; DNA: TGCGCCAGCAGCGGCTACACTGAAGCTTTCTTT
size: .; V: TRBV7-2; D: .; J: TRBJ2-5; CDR3: CASSFLETQYF; DNA: TGTGCCAGCAGCTTTCTAGAGACCCAGTACTTC
size: .; V: TRBV9; D: .; J: TRBJ2-2; CDR3: CASSSGPPGTGELFF; DNA: TGTGCCAGCAGCTCGGGTCCCCCGGGCACCGGGGAGCTGTTTTTT
size: .; V: TRBV6-4; D: TRBD2; J: TRBJ2-3; CDR3: CASSESGGAPDTQYF; DNA: TGTGCCAGCAGTGAGAGCGGGGGGGCCCCAGATACGCAGTATTTT
size: .; V: TRBV4-3; D: TRBD1; J: TRBJ2-2; CDR3: CASSQGQGARTGELFF; DNA: TGCGCCAGCAGCCAAGGACAGGGGGCAAGGACCGGGGAGCTGTTTTTT
size: .; V: TRBV5-8; D: TRBD1; J: TRBJ2-1; CDR3: CASSPDRGGNEQFF; DNA: TGTGCCAGCAGCCCCGACAGGGGAGGCAATGAGCAGTTCTTC
size: .; V: TRBV4-1; D: .; J: TRBJ2-2; CDR3: CASSQNYGELFF; DNA: TGCGCCAGCAGCCAAAATTATGGGGAGCTGTTTTTT
size: few; V: TRBV4-1; D: TRBD2; J: TRBJ2-5; CDR3: CASSQGVAGAPGAQYF; DNA: TGCGCCAGCAGCCAAGGGGTAGCGGGGGCTCCAGGGGCCCAGTACTTC
size: .; V: TRBV4-3; D: .; J: TRBJ1-1; CDR3: CASSQEQGNTEAFF; DNA: TGCGCCAGCAGCCAAGAACAGGGAAACACTGAAGCTTTCTTT
size: .; V: TRBV29-1; D: TRBD2; J: TRBJ2-5; CDR3: CSVDAASGKETQYF; DNA: TGCAGCGTTGACGCGGCTAGCGGGAAAGAGACCCAGTACTTC
size: .; V: TRBV5-1; D: .; J: TRBJ2-1; CDR3: CASSLVGGEEQFF; DNA: TGCGCCAGCAGCTTGGTAGGAGGGGAAGAGCAGTTCTTC
size: .; V: TRBV2; D: .; J: TRBJ1-2; CDR3: CASNGQRGRGYTF; DNA: TGTGCCAGCAATGGGCAGCGCGGGCGCGGCTACACCTTC
size: .; V: TRBV2; D: TRBD2; J: TRBJ2-7; CDR3: CASSQGLSGVSPYEQYF; DNA: TGTGCCAGCAGTCAGGGTCTTAGCGGGGTTTCGCCCTACGAGCAGTACTTC
size: .; V: TRBV19; D: TRBD2; J: TRBJ2-3; CDR3: CASRGRASTDTQYF; DNA: TGTGCCAGTAGAGGGAGGGCCTCGACAGATACGCAGTATTTT
size: .; V: TRBV5-1; D: .; J: TRBJ1-1; CDR3: CASSPAGWDTEAFF; DNA: TGCGCCAGCAGCCCCGCAGGGTGGGACACTGAAGCTTTCTTT
size: few; V: TRBV6-5; D: TRBD1; J: TRBJ2-3; CDR3: CASSFRGPPDTQYF; DNA: TGTGCCAGCAGTTTCAGGGGGCCGCCAGATACGCAGTATTTT
size: once; V: TRBV5-1; D: TRBD1; J: TRBJ1-2; CDR3: CASSSGTGDYGYTF; DNA: TGCGCCAGCAGCTCGGGGACAGGCGACTATGGCTACACCTTC
size: .; V: TRBV5-1; D: TRBD2; J: TRBJ2-3; CDR3: CASSLASGAKDTQYF; DNA: TGCGCCAGCAGCTTGGCTAGCGGGGCTAAAGATACGCAGTATTTT
size: few; V: TRBV6-1; D: TRBD1; J: TRBJ1-6; CDR3: CASSDAGTGHSPLHF; DNA: TGTGCCAGCAGTGATGCCGGGACAGGTCATTCACCCCTCCACTTT
size: .; V: TRBV9; D: TRBD1; J: TRBJ1-1; CDR3: CASSNSQGANTEAFF; DNA: TGTGCCAGCAGCAACTCACAGGGGGCCAACACTGAAGCTTTCTTT
size: .; V: TRBV4-3; D: .; J: TRBJ2-5; CDR3: CASSQESVPGETQYF; DNA: TGCGCCAGCAGCCAAGAATCGGTACCGGGGGAGACCCAGTACTTC
size: .; V: TRBV27; D: TRBD2; J: TRBJ2-3; CDR3: CASSFQTLGTSGGLSTDTQYF; DNA: TGTGCCAGCAGTTTCCAAACCCTCGGGACTAGCGGGGGCTTAAGCACAGATACGCAGTATTTT
size: once; V: TRBV7-9; D: .; J: TRBJ1-2; CDR3: CSSSTYSYGYTF; DNA: TGTTCCAGCAGCACTTACAGCTATGGCTACACCTTC
size: .; V: TRBV5-4; D: .; J: TRBJ2-3; CDR3: CASSLGQSTDTQYF; DNA: TGTGCCAGCAGCTTGGGCCAGAGCACAGATACGCAGTATTTT
size: once; V: TRBV27; D: .; J: TRBJ1-2; CDR3: CASSHTFGEGYGYTF; DNA: TGTGCCAGCAGCCACACTTTCGGGGAGGGCTATGGCTACACCTTC
size: .; V: TRBV4-2; D: TRBD1; J: TRBJ1-3; CDR3: CASSQESGTGSGNTIYF; DNA: TGTGCCAGCAGCCAAGAGTCCGGGACAGGGTCTGGAAACACCATATATTTT
size: .; V: TRBV19; D: TRBD2; J: TRBJ2-7; CDR3: CASSIDPAGVYGEQYF; DNA: TGTGCCAGTAGTATAGATCCCGCGGGGGTTTACGGCGAGCAGTACTTC